Following are 3 T cell receptor beta chains from one sample sequenced in a study of blood T cell repertoires in COVID-19. Data came from immunoSEQ multiplex PCR; TCRdb stores just in-frame clones and leaves some out. The profile shows 150,000 or so clones, around 91% of them singletons. Input material: peripheral blood. The source of these receptors is a woman aged 40 to 50 with acute or convalescent COVID-19.

The chain carries TRBV13 and TRBJ2-3; 15 bases align to TRBD2. This CDR3 has 18 residues. CDR1 PRHDT and CDR2 FYEKMQ come from the germline V gene (reference sequence). With 4 bases clipped from V and 2 bases from J, the junction kept 7 bases outside the gene matches. In nucleotides, the CDR3 is TGTGCCAGCAGCTCCCAGGGACTAGCGGGGGGAACCACAGATACGCAGTATTTT. Protein sequence: CASSSQGLAGGTTDTQYF.

The CDR3 DNA follows: TGTGCTAGTGGTTCTAGCTCCCCCGGCACCGGGGAGCTGTTTTTT. This sequence encodes CASGSSSPGTGELFF. The V gene is TRBV12-5, the J gene TRBJ2-2; TRBD2 is a possible D gene (5 bases). This CDR3 has 15 amino acids. V lost 4 bases to trimming and J lost 4 bases, with 13 bases between them. The germline V gene has CDR1 LGHNT and CDR2 FRNRAP. The whole variable domain, remainder taken from reference TRBV12-5 and TRBJ2-2, is DARVTQTPRHKVTEMGQEVTMRCQPILGHNTVFWYRQTMMQGLELLAYFRNRAPLDDSGMPKDRFSAEMPDATLATLKIQPSEPRDSAVYFCASGSSSPGTGELFFGEGSRLTVL.

This chain uses TRBV11-3 with TRBJ2-3; the match to TRBD2 covers 8 bases. The CDR3 runs to 14 residues. Germline V CDR1 and CDR2: SGHNT, YENEEA. V lost 10 bases, J lost 4 bases, and 10 bases stayed unmatched. CDR3 bases: TGTGCCACCCAAGCGGGAGTCCGTGCAGATACGCAGTATTTT. Protein: CATQAGVRADTQYF. The variable domain in full, completed from reference TRBV11-3 and TRBJ2-3, reads EAGVVQSPRYKIIEKKQPVAFWCNPISGHNTLYWYLQNLGQGPELLIRYENEEAVDDSQLPKDRFSAERLKGVDSTLKIQPAELGDSAVYLCATQAGVRADTQYFGPGTRLTVL.